This T cell receptor beta chain was sequenced during a study of shared clonotypes between healthy human individuals. Study-wide findings and caveats: Incomplete sequencing of sorted subsets was indicated by rarefaction despite large depth.

The CDR3 contains 18 residues. Looked up from germline, CDR1 is MDHEN and CDR2 is SYDVKM. V shed 3 bases and J 2 bases; nucleotides not matched to a gene: 9. Deep-level settings were used for running the assay. Every subset's genomic DNA went evenly onto several immunoSEQ plates. TCRdb's copy holds only in-frame clones and misses some; the assay was immunoSEQ multiplex PCR. The sample contains more than 500,000 clones, about 95% of which appear only once. Naive CD8 cells were CD45RO-negative, positively selected for CCR7, excluding terminally differentiated effector memory CD45RA+ cells. Concerning this clone: Its antigen remains unidentified.

This clonotype was sampled from a woman younger than 45 in good health. The sequenced material came from naive CD8+ T cells sorted from blood. The V and J genes are TRBV28 and TRBJ2-3, with TRBD2 identical over 12 bases. The chain's CDR3 is CASSFRPSGRVNTDTQYF. CDR3 bases: TGTGCCAGCAGTTTCCGCCCTAGCGGGAGGGTTAACACAGATACGCAGTATTTT.